The next 31 T cell receptor beta chains were all read from a single sample in a study of blood T cell repertoires in COVID-19. Generated by immunoSEQ multiplex PCR, the TCRdb table keeps only in-frame clones and is missing some. The sample has roughly 350,000 clones; roughly 85% are singletons. Sequences were obtained from peripheral blood. These receptors came from a woman aged 18-29 years with acute or convalescent COVID-19.

In the case of this clone: A junction end diverges from the germline sequence, so it may reflect a read error. The rearrangement uses TRBV3-1 (or the pseudogene TRBV3-2) and TRBJ2-1; tentative D call: TRBD2 (5 bases). CDR3 length: 17 residues. Germline CDR1 and CDR2: LGHDT and YNNKEL (reference sequence). CDR3 in amino acids: CASSQRETSVFYDEQFF. In nucleotides, the CDR3 is TGTGCCAGCAGCCAAAGAGAAACTAGTGTCTTCTACGATGAGCAGTTCTTC.

V gene TRBV5-3 combines with J gene TRBJ1-3, with a tentative D call TRBD1 (5 bases). TRBV5-3 is filed as an ORF, its function uncertain. Trimming removed 3 bases at V and 0 bases at J, with 16 bases between. This CDR3 is built from 17 residues. CDR3 in DNA: TGTGCCAGAAGCTGGCTGGTGGGGGGACGCTCTGGAAACACCATATATTTT. Translated: CARSWLVGGRSGNTIYF.

This clone showed up just once. The chain has TRBV10-3 and TRBJ1-4; no definite D call. Germline CDR1 ENHRY, CDR2 SYGVKD. This CDR3 region has 12 residues. V lost 3 bases, J lost 7 bases, and 6 bases lay in between. The CDR3 loop is CAISEFGEKLFF. The DNA of the CDR3 is TGTGCCATCAGTGAATTCGGTGAAAAACTGTTTTTT.

This clone was seen a few times. This chain connects TRBV5-6 to TRBJ1-5, with D possibly matching TRBD1 (5 bases). Germline CDR1 reads SGHDT; CDR2 reads YYEEEE. V was clipped by 6 bases and J by 0 bases, with 13 bases between them. The CDR3 sequence is 15 residues long. CDR3 protein: CASTRGHNSNQPQHF. Here the CDR3 DNA reads TGTGCCAGCACCCGAGGACACAATAGCAATCAGCCCCAGCATTTT.

J is TRBJ1-1 and V is TRBV5-1, with TRBD1 identical over 9 bases. The trim removed 6 bases at V and 3 bases at J, leaving 12 bases unmatched. This CDR3 has 16 residues. Per germline, CDR1 SGHRS and CDR2 YFSETQ. The chain's CDR3 is CASNLLPGQGYTEAFF. The DNA for the CDR3 is TGCGCCAGCAACCTGCTTCCGGGACAGGGATACACTGAAGCTTTCTTT.

V is TRBV7-3 and J is TRBJ1-6, with 8 bases identical to TRBD1. Germline V gene data show CDR1 as SGHTA and CDR2 as FQGTGA. The CDR3 sequence is 16 residues long. Unmatched junction bases numbered 10, after V lost 5 bases and J lost 7 bases. CDR3 DNA: TGTGCCAGCAGCCTAAACTCGGACAGGGTAAATTCACCCCTCCACTTT. This sequence encodes CASSLNSDRVNSPLHF. The variable domain in full, with the rest retrieved from reference TRBV7-3 and TRBJ1-6, is GAGVSQTPSNKVTEKGKYVELRCDPISGHTALYWYRQSLGQGPEFLIYFQGTGAADDSGLPNDRFFAVRPEGSVSTLKIQRTERGDSAVYLCASSLNSDRVNSPLHFGNGTRLTVT.

The CDR3 is CASSLGGLASYEQYF. CDR3 sequence (DNA): TGCGCCAGCAGCTTGGGGGGACTAGCTTCCTACGAGCAGTACTTC. The rearrangement joins TRBV5-1 to TRBJ2-7, with TRBD2 matching 9 bases. Trimming removed 0 bases from V and 1 base from J; junction bases left unmatched: 2. CDR1 is SGHRS and CDR2 is YFSETQ in the germline V gene. This CDR3 spans 15 amino acids. The full variable domain, rest sourced from reference TRBV5-1 and TRBJ2-7, is KAGVTQTPRYLIKTRGQQVTLSCSPISGHRSVSWYQQTPGQGLQFLFEYFSETQRNKGNFPGRFSGRQFSNSRSEMNVSTLELGDSALYLCASSLGGLASYEQYFGPGTRLTVT.

V gene TRBV5-4 combines with J gene TRBJ1-2, with 7 bases that match TRBD1. Unmatched junction bases numbered 13, after V lost 4 bases and J lost 10 bases. CDR3 length equals 14 residues. Germline V gives CDR1 SGHNT, CDR2 YYREEE (reference sequence). The CDR3 region has the DNA TGTGCCAGCAGCCGTACCACAGGGGATCTTGTCTACACCTTC. The encoded protein is CASSRTTGDLVYTF.

V is TRBV5-1 and J is TRBJ2-7; TRBD1 matches at 9 bases. CDR1 and CDR2 (germline): SGHRS, YFSETQ. The length of the CDR3 is 14 residues. After removal of 5 bases from V and 3 bases from J, the junction contained 6 bases not matched to a gene. CDR3 residues: CASRSGQGSYEQYF. The CDR3 DNA reads as TGCGCCAGCAGATCGGGACAGGGTAGCTACGAGCAGTACTTC. Filled out from reference TRBV5-1 and TRBJ2-7, the complete variable domain reads KAGVTQTPRYLIKTRGQQVTLSCSPISGHRSVSWYQQTPGQGLQFLFEYFSETQRNKGNFPGRFSGRQFSNSRSEMNVSTLELGDSALYLCASRSGQGSYEQYFGPGTRLTVT.

This clone was found once. The V call is TRBV2, the J call TRBJ1-6, with 8 positions matching TRBD1. Germline CDR1 and CDR2: SNHLY and FYNNEI. This CDR3 spans 12 amino acids. Trimming at V came to 6 bases and at J to 8 bases, leaving 0 bases not matched to a gene. The CDR3 is CASRDRDSPLHF. In DNA, the CDR3 is TGTGCCAGCAGGGACAGGGATTCACCCCTCCACTTT.

The chain recombines TRBV11-1 with TRBJ1-1; no clear D. With 1 base removed from V and 4 bases from J, the gap between germline ends came to 13 bases. The CDR3 has 15 residues. Looked up from germline, CDR1 is SGHAT and CDR2 is FQDESV (reference sequence). The CDR3 loop is CASSLDPVGVTEAFF. The CDR3 DNA follows: TGTGCCAGCAGCTTAGACCCGGTCGGGGTCACTGAAGCTTTCTTT.

V usage is TRBV11-1 and J usage is TRBJ2-3; D not certain. Per the germline V gene, CDR1 is SGHAT and CDR2 is FQDESV (reference sequence). V dropped 2 bases and J dropped 10 bases, with 10 bases sitting between them. This CDR3 is built from 12 residues. The CDR3 nucleotides read TGTGCCAGCAGCTTACAACTGCATCCGCAGTATTTT. Encoded protein: CASSLQLHPQYF.

This clone appeared many times. In DNA, the CDR3 is TGTGCCATCAGTGATGGGGCCCGGACCCACTTT. It codes for CAISDGARTHF. The V gene is TRBV10-3, the J gene TRBJ1-6; a possible D gene is TRBD1 (5 bases). Germline CDR1 and CDR2: ENHRY and SYGVKD. The CDR3 is made up of 11 amino acids. Trimming removed 3 bases from V and 18 bases from J, with 12 bases in between.

The chain employs TRBV19 and TRBJ1-1, with 7 positions matching TRBD1. The CDR3 covers 13 residues. The germline gives CDR1 LNHDA, CDR2 SQIVND (reference sequence). The J segment lost 6 bases and the V segment lost 5 bases, leaving 6 bases of the junction unmatched. This chain's CDR3 is CASSSTGIAEAFF. DNA of the CDR3: TGTGCCAGTAGTTCGACAGGGATCGCTGAAGCTTTCTTT.

The V and J genes are TRBV3-1 (or the pseudogene TRBV3-2) and TRBJ1-2, with 7 bases identical to TRBD1. The CDR3 spans 16 residues. From germline, CDR1 is LGHDT and CDR2 YNNKEL (reference sequence). V lost 0 bases, J lost 7 bases, and 11 bases stayed unmatched. CDR3 in amino acids: CASSQETGTAPGGYTF. The CDR3 bases are TGTGCCAGCAGCCAAGAAACTGGGACAGCCCCTGGTGGCTACACCTTC.

This chain connects TRBV5-1 to TRBJ2-1, with D possibly matching TRBD1 (6 bases). Germline loops: CDR1 SGHRS, CDR2 YFSETQ. This CDR3 comprises 15 residues. The V and J ends lost 4 bases and 6 bases respectively, with 17 bases between them. The CDR3 DNA reads as TGCGCCAGCAGCAGGGGGACGGCGGAGTCCAATGAGCAGTTCTTC. Its translation is CASSRGTAESNEQFF.

Concerning this clone: This sample also contains other DNA sequences that code for the same CDR3. V gene TRBV9 combines with J gene TRBJ1-6; D not resolved. The CDR3 covers 13 residues. Germline V CDR1 and CDR2: SGDLS, YYNGEE. With 0 bases removed from V and 9 bases from J, the gap between germline ends came to 7 bases. Here the CDR3 reads CASSVGGGSPLHF. The CDR3 coding sequence is TGTGCCAGCAGCGTAGGTGGAGGTTCACCCCTCCACTTT.

The chain recombines TRBV28 with TRBJ2-7; 10 nucleotides line up with TRBD1. The CDR3 totals 13 residues. Trimming took 5 bases from V and 7 from J; bases not matched to a gene: 5. CDR1 is MDHEN, CDR2 SYDVKM, per germline. DNA of the CDR3: TGTGCCAGCAGTCCGCGGACAGGGGGTGAGCAGTACTTC. Translated, it gives CASSPRTGGEQYF.

The chain joins TRBV2 to TRBJ1-6; TRBD1 is a possible D gene (5 bases). CDR3 length: 18 residues. From germline, CDR1 is SNHLY and CDR2 FYNNEI. The ends were cut back, 1 base at V and 0 bases at J, with 13 bases in the middle. CDR3 protein: CASSEVGVLSSYNSPLHF. DNA for the CDR3: TGTGCCAGCAGTGAAGTAGGGGTTTTAAGCTCCTATAATTCACCCCTCCACTTT.

Concerning this clone itself: The junction shows a germline mismatch at one end, possibly a read error. The genes are TRBV7-2 and TRBJ1-4, with D hard to call. Germline CDR1 reads SGHTA; CDR2 reads FQGNSA. The CDR3 is 18 amino acids. CDR3 nucleotide sequence: TGTGCCAGCAGCCTAGCGGCGGGCTACAAGGGAACTAATGAAAAACTGTTTTTT. Its translation is CASSLAAGYKGTNEKLFF.

V and J are TRBV5-1 and TRBJ2-7; a weak D match, TRBD1 (5 bases). Trimming took off 4 bases at V and 3 bases at J, with 14 bases between the two ends. The CDR3 covers 14 residues. Per germline, CDR1 SGHRS and CDR2 YFSETQ. CDR3 loop: CASSEQGKVYEQYF. CDR3 sequence (DNA): TGCGCCAGCAGCGAGCAGGGAAAGGTCTACGAGCAGTACTTC.

The chain recombines TRBV19 with TRBJ1-6; 10 nucleotides match TRBD1. The CDR3 runs to 15 residues. Germline V gene lookup returns CDR1 LNHDA and CDR2 SQIVND (reference sequence). Trimming cost V 5 bases and J 6 bases; bases outside gene matches: 4. Here the CDR3 reads CASSYGTGVNSPLHF. As DNA, the CDR3 is TGTGCCAGTAGTTATGGGACAGGGGTTAATTCACCCCTCCACTTT.

The chain couples TRBV27 to TRBJ2-1, with 10 bases matching TRBD2. Germline lookup yields CDR1 MNHEY and CDR2 SMNVEV (reference sequence). V lost 2 bases and J lost 4; bases outside the gene matches: 5. CDR3 size: 16 residues. The CDR3 here is CASSLQAGGWYNEQFF. The DNA for the CDR3 is TGTGCCAGCAGTTTACAAGCGGGAGGGTGGTACAATGAGCAGTTCTTC.

J is TRBJ2-5 and V is TRBV19, with TRBD2 identical over 7 bases. Looked up from germline, CDR1 is LNHDA and CDR2 is SQIVND (reference sequence). The CDR3 runs 15 residues. The ends lost 2 bases at V and 4 bases at J; junction bases unmatched: 7. The CDR3 loop is CASSIKGGSGETQYF. DNA of the CDR3: TGTGCCAGTAGTATAAAGGGCGGGAGTGGAGAGACCCAGTACTTC. Complete variable domain (other parts from reference TRBV19 and TRBJ2-5): DGGITQSPKYLFRKEGQNVTLSCEQNLNHDAMYWYRQDPGQGLRLIYYSQIVNDFQKGDIAEGYSVSREKKESFPLTVTSAQKNPTAFYLCASSIKGGSGETQYFGPGTRLLVL.

This sequence joins TRBV29-1 and TRBJ2-7, with D maybe TRBD1 (5 bases). The germline gives CDR1 SQVTM, CDR2 ANQGSEA. V lost 4 bases, J lost 3 bases, and 13 bases lay in between. The CDR3 has 13 amino acids. The CDR3 DNA reads TGCAGCGTTGTGGGCAGGGATTTCTACGAGCAGTACTTC. Its translation: CSVVGRDFYEQYF.

The rearrangement uses TRBV7-2 and TRBJ1-2; D is uncertain. The CDR3 sequence is 12 residues long. Germline V lookup: CDR1 SGHTA, CDR2 FQGNSA. Trimming took 11 bases from V and 0 from J, leaving 10 bases between them. CDR3 region: CAAGGSNYGYTF. The CDR3 coding sequence is TGTGCCGCAGGTGGTTCTAACTATGGCTACACCTTC.

This clone appeared once. The rearrangement links TRBV4-1 to TRBJ1-3, with 8 bases identical to TRBD1. This CDR3 contains 20 residues. V trimming: 1 base; J trimming: 0 bases; junction bases outside the gene matches: 14. In germline, CDR1 is MGHRA, CDR2 YSYEKL. The CDR3 region has the DNA TGCGCCAGCAGCCAAGTCGCAGGGGGCGACCATAAATTCTCTGGAAACACCATATATTTT. This encodes CASSQVAGGDHKFSGNTIYF.

This chain links TRBV6-5 with TRBJ1-4; D is undetermined. CDR3 length: 15 amino acids. The V gene lost 6 bases and the J gene lost 7 bases, with 18 bases spanning the gap. CDR1 and CDR2 from the germline V gene are MNHEY and SVGAGI. Here the CDR3 DNA reads TGTGCCAGCAGGCCCGAGACGGACTCTCCTGAAAAACTGTTTTTT. Amino acids: CASRPETDSPEKLFF.

The chain joins TRBV19 to TRBJ1-1, with TRBD1 matching 7 bases. The J segment lost 5 bases and the V segment lost 5 bases, leaving 8 bases of the junction unmatched. Germline V gives CDR1 LNHDA, CDR2 SQIVND (reference sequence). This CDR3 comprises 14 residues. The CDR3 DNA sequence: TGTGCCAGTAGTGTACAGGGGCTGGGAACTGAAGCTTTCTTT. It codes for CASSVQGLGTEAFF.

This clone appeared a few times. The gene calls are TRBV28 and TRBJ2-6; 12 bases match TRBD2. V trimming: 2 bases; J trimming: 4 bases; junction bases outside the gene matches: 3. The CDR3 length is 17 residues. Per the germline V gene, CDR1 is MDHEN and CDR2 is SYDVKM. CDR3 sequence: CASSLLAGGDGANVLTF. CDR3 coding DNA: TGTGCCAGCAGTTTACTAGCGGGAGGGGACGGGGCCAACGTCCTGACTTTC.

The V and J genes are TRBV5-6 and TRBJ1-4, with D tentatively TRBD1 (5 bases). Germline-derived CDR1 and CDR2 are SGHDT and YYEEEE. This CDR3 comprises 15 residues. V lost 0 bases and J 8 bases, leaving 14 bases between the germline ends. The CDR3: CASSLAGGIGEKLFF. CDR3 bases: TGTGCCAGCAGCTTGGCCGGGGGGATTGGCGAAAAACTGTTTTTT.